The next 9 T cell receptor beta chains were all read from a single sample in a study of blood T cell repertoires in COVID-19. The assay was immunoSEQ multiplex PCR, and TCRdb's table has in-frame clones only and misses some. The sample shows more than 95,000 clones, over 80% of them seen only once. The sample was peripheral blood. All receptors derive from a man aged 50 or older with acute or convalescent COVID-19.

This chain connects TRBV4-2 to TRBJ2-7; D is perhaps TRBD2 (6 bases). The germline CDR1 and CDR2 sequences are LGHNA and YNFKEQ. The CDR3 covers 16 residues. Trimming removed 4 bases at V and 3 bases at J, with 19 bases between. The CDR3 reads CASSPLRAGGGYEQYF. The CDR3 DNA is TGTGCCAGCAGCCCCCTCCGAGCCGGGGGTGGCTACGAGCAGTACTTC.

CDR3 sequence: CASTDREWEETQYF. Written as DNA, the CDR3 is TGTGCCAGCACCGACAGGGAGTGGGAAGAGACCCAGTACTTC. The chain uses TRBV2 and TRBJ2-5, with 7 bases fitting TRBD1. Per germline, CDR1 SNHLY and CDR2 FYNNEI. The V segment lost 7 bases and the J segment 3 bases; nucleotides outside the gene matches: 8. The CDR3 spans 14 residues.

The genes are TRBV6-5 and TRBJ1-5, with TRBD1 as a possible D gene (6 bases). Germline CDR1 MNHEY, CDR2 SVGAGI. CDR3 length: 15 amino acids. Trimming cost V 5 bases and J 12 bases, with 23 bases left between them. As DNA, the CDR3 is TGTGCCAGCAGTAGCCGACAGGCCGAGAGGGATGTCCAGCATTTT. Amino acid sequence: CASSSRQAERDVQHF.

The count of this clone is one. This chain joins TRBV28 and TRBJ2-2; D unclear. The CDR3 is made up of 14 amino acids. CDR1 is MDHEN, CDR2 SYDVKM, per germline. V was pared by 3 bases and J by 0 bases, with 5 bases between. The CDR3 DNA sequence: TGTGCCAGCAGTTTTCTTCCGAACACCGGGGAGCTGTTTTTT. It is translated as CASSFLPNTGELFF.

A note on this clone: Its ends do not fully match the called genes, so a read error is possible. The rearrangement links TRBV7-6 to TRBJ2-1, with a possible D match to TRBD2 (6 bases). This CDR3 contains 15 residues. Germline V gene data show CDR1 as SGHVS and CDR2 as FNYEAQ. The CDR3 reads CASNLAASSYNEQFF. The CDR3 DNA reads TGTGCCAGCAACTTAGCGGCTAGCTCCTACAATGAGCAGTTCTTC. The whole variable domain, filled in from reference TRBV7-6 and TRBJ2-1, reads GAGVSQSPRYKVTKRGQDVALRCDPISGHVSLYWYRQALGQGPEFLTYFNYEAQQDKSGLPNDRFSAERPEGSISTLTIQRTEQRDSAMYRCASNLAASSYNEQFFGPGTRLTVL.

The gene calls are TRBV19 and TRBJ2-1, with TRBD1 matching over 7 bases. Germline lookup yields CDR1 LNHDA and CDR2 SQIVND (reference sequence). This CDR3 is 15 amino acids long. V lost 6 bases to trimming and J lost 9 bases; unmatched junction nucleotides: 14. CDR3 sequence: CASRPRQGRGSEQFF. The CDR3, as DNA: TGTGCCAGTAGACCTAGACAGGGAAGAGGCAGTGAGCAGTTCTTC. Using reference TRBV19 and TRBJ2-1 for the parts outside the CDR3, the full variable domain is DGGITQSPKYLFRKEGQNVTLSCEQNLNHDAMYWYRQDPGQGLRLIYYSQIVNDFQKGDIAEGYSVSREKKESFPLTVTSAQKNPTAFYLCASRPRQGRGSEQFFGPGTRLTVL.

This clone was detected only a few times. The chain couples TRBV5-1 to TRBJ2-1; D gene uncertain. V was clipped by 0 bases and J by 7 bases, with 14 bases between them. CDR3 length equals 15 residues. Germline V gene lookup returns CDR1 SGHRS and CDR2 YFSETQ. The CDR3 loop reads CASSLVGGRQNEQFF. CDR3 coding DNA: TGCGCCAGCAGCTTGGTCGGCGGTCGTCAGAATGAGCAGTTCTTC.

J is TRBJ2-4 and V is TRBV7-9; D is undetermined. The V end lost 1 base, the J end lost 0 bases, and 4 bases lay between the germline ends. This CDR3 is 14 amino acids long. In germline, CDR1 is SEHNR, CDR2 FQNEAQ (reference sequence). This CDR3 is CASSLGLAKNIQYF. Here the CDR3 DNA reads TGTGCCAGCAGCTTAGGTCTAGCCAAAAACATTCAGTACTTC.

The V call is TRBV12-3 or TRBV12-4, the J call TRBJ2-5; D not certain. The CDR3 has 12 residues. V was trimmed by 3 bases and J by 5 bases, leaving 7 bases between them. The CDR3 region has the DNA TGTGCCAGCAGTTTTATCGGGGAGACCCAGTACTTC. It translates to CASSFIGETQYF.